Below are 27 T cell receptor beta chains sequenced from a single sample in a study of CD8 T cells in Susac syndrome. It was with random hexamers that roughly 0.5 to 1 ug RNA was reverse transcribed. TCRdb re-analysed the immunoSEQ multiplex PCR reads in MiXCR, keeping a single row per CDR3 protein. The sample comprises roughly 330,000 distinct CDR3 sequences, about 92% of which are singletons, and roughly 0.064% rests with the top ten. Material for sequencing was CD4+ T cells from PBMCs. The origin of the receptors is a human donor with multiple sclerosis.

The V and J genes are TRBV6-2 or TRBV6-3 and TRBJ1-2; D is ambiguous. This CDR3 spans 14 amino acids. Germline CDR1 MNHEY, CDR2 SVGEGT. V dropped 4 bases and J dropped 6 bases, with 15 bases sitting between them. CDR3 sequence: CASSSQFQVDGYTF. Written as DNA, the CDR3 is TGTGCCAGCAGTTCCCAATTCCAAGTGGATGGCTACACCTTC.

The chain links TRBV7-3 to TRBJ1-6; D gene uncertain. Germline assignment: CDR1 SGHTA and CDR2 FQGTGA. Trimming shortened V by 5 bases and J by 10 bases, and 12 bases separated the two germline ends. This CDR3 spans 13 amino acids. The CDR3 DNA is TGTGCCAGCAGCCCCTCCATAAACTCACCCCTCCACTTT. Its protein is CASSPSINSPLHF.

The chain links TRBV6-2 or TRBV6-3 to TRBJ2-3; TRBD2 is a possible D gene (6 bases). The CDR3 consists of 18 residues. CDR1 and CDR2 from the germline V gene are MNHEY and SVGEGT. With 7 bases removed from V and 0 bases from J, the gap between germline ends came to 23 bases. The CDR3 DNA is TGTGCCAGCACCCTACGGGTTAACCGGGACTCTAGCACAGATACGCAGTATTTT. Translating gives CASTLRVNRDSSTDTQYF.

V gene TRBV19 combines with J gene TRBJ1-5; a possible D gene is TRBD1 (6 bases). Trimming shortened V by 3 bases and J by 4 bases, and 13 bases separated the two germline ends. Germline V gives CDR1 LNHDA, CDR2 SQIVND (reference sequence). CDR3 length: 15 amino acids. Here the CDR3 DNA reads TGTGCCAGTAGTATCGGAGACCAGGGGAATCAGCCCCAGCATTTT. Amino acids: CASSIGDQGNQPQHF.

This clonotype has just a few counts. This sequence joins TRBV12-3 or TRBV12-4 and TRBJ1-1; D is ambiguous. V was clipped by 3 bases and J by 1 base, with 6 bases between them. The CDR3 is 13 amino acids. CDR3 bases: TGTGCCAGCAGTTTGGTTCGGAACACTGAAGCTTTCTTT. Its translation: CASSLVRNTEAFF.

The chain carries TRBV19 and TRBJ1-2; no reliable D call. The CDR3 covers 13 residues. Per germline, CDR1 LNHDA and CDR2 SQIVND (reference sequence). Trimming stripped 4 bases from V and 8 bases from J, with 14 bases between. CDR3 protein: CASSRGFFGGYTF. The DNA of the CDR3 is TGTGCCAGTAGTAGGGGTTTCTTCGGCGGCTACACCTTC.

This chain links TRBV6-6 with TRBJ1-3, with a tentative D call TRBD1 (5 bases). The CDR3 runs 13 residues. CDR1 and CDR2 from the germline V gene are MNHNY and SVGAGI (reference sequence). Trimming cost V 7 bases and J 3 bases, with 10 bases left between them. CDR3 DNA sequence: TGTGCCAGCATTACAGGATATGGAAACACCATATATTTT. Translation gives CASITGYGNTIYF.

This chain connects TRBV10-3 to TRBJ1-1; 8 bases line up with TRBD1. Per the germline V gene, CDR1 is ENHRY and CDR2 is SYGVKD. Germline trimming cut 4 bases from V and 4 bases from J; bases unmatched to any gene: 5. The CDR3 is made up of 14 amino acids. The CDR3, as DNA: TGTGCCATCAGTGGGACAGGGCATGGCACTGAAGCTTTCTTT. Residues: CAISGTGHGTEAFF.

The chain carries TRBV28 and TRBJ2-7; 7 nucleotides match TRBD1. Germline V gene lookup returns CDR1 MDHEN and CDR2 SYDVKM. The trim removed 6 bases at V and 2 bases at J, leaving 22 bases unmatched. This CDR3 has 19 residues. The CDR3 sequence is CASRPYRLGERTGPYEQYF. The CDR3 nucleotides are TGTGCCAGCAGACCCTACAGGTTAGGGGAACGGACAGGACCCTACGAGCAGTACTTC.

Here the CDR3 reads CASSLELRLFTEAFF. CDR3 DNA: TGTGCCAGCAGCTTAGAACTCAGGCTCTTCACTGAAGCTTTCTTT. The chain recombines TRBV7-2 with TRBJ1-1; unclear D gene. The CDR3 covers 15 residues. Germline CDR1 is SGHTA and CDR2 is FQGNSA. The germline V and J ends were trimmed by 1 base and 4 bases, with 13 bases remaining between them.

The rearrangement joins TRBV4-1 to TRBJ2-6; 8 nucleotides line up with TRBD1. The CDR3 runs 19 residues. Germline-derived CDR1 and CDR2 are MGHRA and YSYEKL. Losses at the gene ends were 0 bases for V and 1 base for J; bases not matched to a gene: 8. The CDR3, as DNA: TGCGCCAGCAGCCAAGATAGACAGGGGTTAAGGTCTGGGGCCAACGTCCTGACTTTC. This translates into CASSQDRQGLRSGANVLTF.

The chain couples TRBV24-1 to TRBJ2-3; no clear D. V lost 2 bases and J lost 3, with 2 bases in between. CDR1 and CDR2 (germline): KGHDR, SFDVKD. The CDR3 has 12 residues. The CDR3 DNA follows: TGTGCCACCAGTGATTCAACAGATACGCAGTATTTT. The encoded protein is CATSDSTDTQYF.

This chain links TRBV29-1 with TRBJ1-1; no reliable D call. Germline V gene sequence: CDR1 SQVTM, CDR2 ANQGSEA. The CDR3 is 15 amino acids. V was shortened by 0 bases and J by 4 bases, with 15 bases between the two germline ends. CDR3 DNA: TGCAGCGTTGAAGACTATGGCCGACGGGGCACTGAAGCTTTCTTT. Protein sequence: CSVEDYGRRGTEAFF.

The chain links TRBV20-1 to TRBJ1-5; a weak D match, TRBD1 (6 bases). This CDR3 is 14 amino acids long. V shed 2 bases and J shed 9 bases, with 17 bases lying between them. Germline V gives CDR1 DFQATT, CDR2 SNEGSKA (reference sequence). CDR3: CSARPSRGGRPQHF. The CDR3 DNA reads TGCAGTGCTAGACCATCGAGGGGGGGCCGGCCCCAGCATTTT.

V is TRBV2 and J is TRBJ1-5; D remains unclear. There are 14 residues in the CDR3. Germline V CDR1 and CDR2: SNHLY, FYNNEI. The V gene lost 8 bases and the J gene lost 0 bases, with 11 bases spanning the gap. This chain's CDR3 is CASALRYSNQPQHF. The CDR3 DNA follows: TGTGCCAGCGCTCTGCGGTATAGCAATCAGCCCCAGCATTTT.

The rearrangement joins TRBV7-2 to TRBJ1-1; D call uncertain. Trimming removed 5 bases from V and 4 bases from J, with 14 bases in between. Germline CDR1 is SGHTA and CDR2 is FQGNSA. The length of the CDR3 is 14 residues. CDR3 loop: CASSGPLGGTEAFF. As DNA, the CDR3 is TGTGCCAGCAGCGGTCCCCTTGGAGGCACTGAAGCTTTCTTT.

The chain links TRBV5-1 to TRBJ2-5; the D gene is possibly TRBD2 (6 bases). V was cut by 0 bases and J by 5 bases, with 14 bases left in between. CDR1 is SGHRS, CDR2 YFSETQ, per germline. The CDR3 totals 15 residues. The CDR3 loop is CASSLVGLREETQYF. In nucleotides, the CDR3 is TGCGCCAGCAGCTTGGTAGGCCTCCGGGAGGAGACCCAGTACTTC.

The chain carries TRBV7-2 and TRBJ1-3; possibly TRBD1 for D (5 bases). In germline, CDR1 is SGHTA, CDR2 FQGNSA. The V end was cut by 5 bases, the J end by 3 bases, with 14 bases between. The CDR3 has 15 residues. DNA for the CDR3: TGTGCCAGCAGCCCGTTAGTGACAGTTGGAAACACCATATATTTT. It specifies CASSPLVTVGNTIYF.

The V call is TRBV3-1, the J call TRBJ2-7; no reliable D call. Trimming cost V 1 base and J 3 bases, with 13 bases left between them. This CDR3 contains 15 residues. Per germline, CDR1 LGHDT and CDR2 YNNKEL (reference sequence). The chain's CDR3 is CASSQVLGSGYEQYF. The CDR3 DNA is TGTGCCAGCAGCCAAGTATTGGGATCAGGCTACGAGCAGTACTTC.

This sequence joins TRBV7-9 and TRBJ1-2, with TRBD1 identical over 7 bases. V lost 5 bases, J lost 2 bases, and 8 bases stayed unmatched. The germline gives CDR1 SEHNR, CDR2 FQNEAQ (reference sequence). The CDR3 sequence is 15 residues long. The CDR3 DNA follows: TGTGCCAGCAGCCCTACCGGGACAGCAAACTATGGCTACACCTTC. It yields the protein CASSPTGTANYGYTF.

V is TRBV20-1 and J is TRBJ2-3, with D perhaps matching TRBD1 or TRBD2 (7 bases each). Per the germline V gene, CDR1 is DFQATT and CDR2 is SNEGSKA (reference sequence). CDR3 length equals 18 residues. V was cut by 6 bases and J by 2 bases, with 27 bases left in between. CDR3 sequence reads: CSATKGEGASGSTDTQYF. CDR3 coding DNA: TGCAGTGCAACCAAGGGGGAGGGGGCTAGCGGATCCACAGATACGCAGTATTTT.

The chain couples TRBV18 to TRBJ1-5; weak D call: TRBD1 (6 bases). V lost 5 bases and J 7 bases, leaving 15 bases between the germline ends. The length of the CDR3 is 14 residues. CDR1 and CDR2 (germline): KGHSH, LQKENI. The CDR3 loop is CASSSTRGTQPQHF. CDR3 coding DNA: TGTGCCAGCTCATCCACCAGGGGAACACAGCCCCAGCATTTT.

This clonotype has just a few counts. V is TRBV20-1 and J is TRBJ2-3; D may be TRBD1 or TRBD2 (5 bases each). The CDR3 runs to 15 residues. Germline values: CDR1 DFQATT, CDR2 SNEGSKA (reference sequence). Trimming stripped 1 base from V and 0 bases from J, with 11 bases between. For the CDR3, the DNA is TGCAGTGCTAGAGCGGGGCGCGTAAGCACAGATACGCAGTATTTT. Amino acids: CSARAGRVSTDTQYF.

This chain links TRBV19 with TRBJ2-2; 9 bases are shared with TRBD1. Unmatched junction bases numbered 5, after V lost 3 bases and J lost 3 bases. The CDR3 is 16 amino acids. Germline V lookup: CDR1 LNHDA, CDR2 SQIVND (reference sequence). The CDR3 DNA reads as TGTGCCAGTAGTATCCTATGGACAGGGGACACCGGGGAGCTGTTTTTT. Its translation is CASSILWTGDTGELFF. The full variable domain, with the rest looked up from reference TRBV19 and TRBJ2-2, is DGGITQSPKYLFRKEGQNVTLSCEQNLNHDAMYWYRQDPGQGLRLIYYSQIVNDFQKGDIAEGYSVSREKKESFPLTVTSAQKNPTAFYLCASSILWTGDTGELFFGEGSRLTVL.

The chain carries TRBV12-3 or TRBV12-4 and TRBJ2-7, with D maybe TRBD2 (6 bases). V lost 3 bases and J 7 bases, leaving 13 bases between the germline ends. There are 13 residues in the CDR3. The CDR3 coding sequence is TGTGCCAGCAGTTTTGTTACCGCGGGAGAGCAGTACTTC. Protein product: CASSFVTAGEQYF.

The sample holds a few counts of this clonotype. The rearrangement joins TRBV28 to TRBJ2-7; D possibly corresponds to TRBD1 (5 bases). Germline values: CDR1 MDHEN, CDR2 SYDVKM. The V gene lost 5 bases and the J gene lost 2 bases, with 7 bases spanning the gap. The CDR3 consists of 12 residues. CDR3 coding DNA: TGTGCCAGCAGTACGACAGCCTACGAGCAGTACTTC. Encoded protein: CASSTTAYEQYF.

CDR3 in DNA: TGTGCCAGCAGCTTCTCAAGGGGATCTCTAGGCACAGATACGCAGTATTTT. It encodes CASSFSRGSLGTDTQYF. The rearrangement joins TRBV7-9 to TRBJ2-3; weak D call: TRBD1 (5 bases). The CDR3 is made up of 17 amino acids. Germline V gene data show CDR1 as SEHNR and CDR2 as FQNEAQ (reference sequence). The V gene lost 3 bases and the J gene lost 1 base, with 17 bases spanning the gap.